Following are 14 T cell receptor beta chains from one sample sequenced in a study of T cell repertoires in cytomegalovirus infection. Each CDR3 protein gets one entry after TCRdb re-called the reads with MiXCR. Among approximately 170,000 distinct CDR3 sequences listed, about 15% were seen once. The sequenced material came from PBMCs. The receptors come from a human donor in good health (CMV status not recorded). Some clones in this sample may be carry-over from other donors' samples.

This clonotype has at least ten counts. The rearrangement joins TRBV12-3 or TRBV12-4 to TRBJ2-1; D gene uncertain. This CDR3 comprises 14 residues. V lost 1 base to trimming and J lost 12 bases, with 16 bases between them. CDR3 DNA: TGTGCCAGCAGTTTAGTGATGGATATACCGGTGCAGTTCTTC. It specifies CASSLVMDIPVQFF.

This clonotype was seen more than once but under ten times. The chain has TRBV6-5 and TRBJ1-2; no firm D call. The V gene lost 5 bases and the J gene lost 5 bases, with 15 bases spanning the gap. This CDR3 region has 14 residues. The germline gives CDR1 MNHEY, CDR2 SVGAGI. In DNA, the CDR3 is TGTGCCAGCAGTAAGGACTCGACTGTGTATGGCTACACCTTC. Translated: CASSKDSTVYGYTF.

The chain couples TRBV10-2 to TRBJ1-1; D not resolved. Germline V gene lookup returns CDR1 WSHSY and CDR2 SAAADI. This CDR3 is 13 amino acids long. Trimming shortened V by 4 bases and J by 1 base, and 7 bases separated the two germline ends. CDR3 in DNA: TGCGCCAGCAGTGGAGGAGGGAACACTGAAGCTTTCTTT. Translating gives CASSGGGNTEAFF.

This clonotype was recorded at least ten times. The genes are TRBV5-6 and TRBJ1-5, with D possibly being TRBD1 (5 bases). V lost 0 bases to trimming and J lost 6 bases, with 16 bases between them. Germline lookup yields CDR1 SGHDT and CDR2 YYEEEE. The CDR3 extends over 16 amino acids. CDR3 bases: TGTGCCAGCAGCTTGGCCGCGGGTCAGGGAAGTCAGCCCCAGCATTTT. It yields the protein CASSLAAGQGSQPQHF.

This clonotype appeared many times. The gene calls are TRBV7-9 and TRBJ1-4; no clear D gene. There are 11 residues in the CDR3. Trimming stripped 7 bases from V and 8 bases from J, with 8 bases between. The V gene's germline CDR1 is SEHNR and CDR2 FQNEAQ (reference sequence). CDR3 residues: CASTAGEKLFF. As DNA, the CDR3 is TGTGCCAGCACCGCTGGGGAAAAACTGTTTTTT.

Ten or more counts support this clonotype. The chain combines TRBV20-1 with TRBJ1-6, with a possible D match to TRBD1 (5 bases). The CDR3 covers 16 residues. The ends were cut back, 6 bases at V and 0 bases at J, with 15 bases in the middle. Germline V gene data show CDR1 as DFQATT and CDR2 as SNEGSKA (reference sequence). In DNA form, the CDR3 reads TGCAGTGCGGAACCAGGGACGAACTCCTATAATTCACCCCTCCACTTT. The encoded protein is CSAEPGTNSYNSPLHF.

The J gene is TRBJ1-4, the V gene TRBV29-1, with 10 positions matching TRBD1. The CDR3 sequence is 12 residues long. Germline CDR1 reads SQVTM; CDR2 reads ANQGSEA. The V gene end was trimmed by 5 bases and the J gene end by 8 bases; junction bases not matched to a gene: 2. The CDR3 protein is CSVRQGAEKLFF. In nucleotides, the CDR3 is TGCAGCGTTCGACAGGGGGCAGAAAAACTGTTTTTT.

This clonotype has a count of ten or more. The chain carries TRBV6-2 or TRBV6-3 and TRBJ1-5; 7 bases fit TRBD1. Per the germline V gene, CDR1 is MNHEY and CDR2 is SVGEGT. Germline trimming cut 6 bases from V and 4 bases from J; bases unmatched to any gene: 15. This CDR3 is built from 17 residues. CDR3 DNA sequence: TGTGCCAGCAGCCGCCCGTCCGGGACAGTGGTTAATCAGCCCCAGCATTTT. Residues: CASSRPSGTVVNQPQHF.

This clonotype was counted at least ten times. This chain links TRBV4-2 with TRBJ1-1, with unresolved D. The CDR3 sequence is 12 residues long. The germline V and J ends were trimmed by 5 bases and 1 base, with 5 bases remaining between them. From germline, CDR1 is LGHNA and CDR2 YNFKEQ. CDR3 amino acids: CASSKGNTEAFF. For the CDR3, the DNA is TGTGCCAGCAGCAAGGGGAACACTGAAGCTTTCTTT.

This clonotype was counted between two and nine times. The rearrangement joins TRBV7-2 to TRBJ2-7, with 7 bases identical to TRBD1. Germline CDR1 is SGHTA and CDR2 is FQGNSA. The CDR3 length is 15 residues. V lost 3 bases to trimming and J lost 0 bases; unmatched junction nucleotides: 5. This CDR3 reads CASSFRGSSSYEQYV. CDR3 bases: TGTGCCAGCAGCTTCAGGGGGAGTTCCTCCTACGAGCAGTACGTC.

This clonotype appeared a single time. The junction and the germline gene differ at one end; a read error may be behind it. The chain couples TRBV12-3 or TRBV12-4 to TRBJ2-1, with 8 nucleotides matching TRBD1. The CDR3 is 13 amino acids. The CDR3 here is CANSPDREDEQFF. In DNA form, the CDR3 reads TGTGCCAACAGTCCGGACAGGGAGGATGAGCAGTTCTTC.

V and J are TRBV10-3 and TRBJ1-1, with D possibly being TRBD1 (5 bases). Trimming stripped 8 bases from V and 5 bases from J, with 9 bases between. There are 11 residues in the CDR3. In germline, CDR1 is ENHRY, CDR2 SYGVKD. The CDR3 spells CAIAEGTEAFF. The DNA for the CDR3 is TGTGCCATCGCAGAGGGGACTGAAGCTTTCTTT.

This clonotype was recorded many times. The rearrangement uses TRBV7-2 and TRBJ1-5, with D possibly matching TRBD1 (6 bases). Trimming shortened V by 9 bases and J by 4 bases, and 13 bases separated the two germline ends. Germline CDR1 and CDR2: SGHTA and FQGNSA. This CDR3 has 13 residues. Here the CDR3 reads CASSTQGNQPQHF. For the CDR3, the DNA is TGTGCCAGTTCTACCCAGGGGAATCAGCCCCAGCATTTT.

The V and J genes are TRBV2 and TRBJ2-6, with 7 bases lining up with TRBD1. Unmatched junction bases numbered 16, after V lost 8 bases and J lost 0 bases. From germline, CDR1 is SNHLY and CDR2 FYNNEI. The length of the CDR3 is 19 residues. CDR3 bases: TGTGCCAGCCGGGGCCTAGGACAGGCACCTTTCTCTGGGGCCAACGTCCTGACTTTC. It encodes CASRGLGQAPFSGANVLTF.